The source of this T cell receptor beta chain is a study of control samples from healthy donors and cancer patients (dated by TCRdb to 2020 to 2022). Receptor amplification or capture employed the immunoSEQ multiplex PCR assay. In its TCRdb copy, this immuneACCESS table keeps in-frame sequences only and misses some clones. Where compared with another copy, unresolved V genes explain less than half of these, and the others have no known cause. This sample is represented by under 200,000 clones; 90% to 95% of them were singletons. The ten top clones hold about 0.64% of the sample. V is pared back by 3 bases and J by 4 bases, with 13 bases lying between the germline termini. CDR1 and CDR2 (PRHDT, FYEKMQ) derive from the germline V gene (reference sequence). Taken from cysteine to phenylalanine, the CDR3 has 14 residues. Here the CDR3 DNA is all that survives: 42 bases in frame from base 1. As to this clone: What antigen it recognizes has not been identified. No much larger clonotype is one base removed from it; base qualities were not supplied.

This clonotype was sampled from a woman in her 30s in good health. Sequenced material: blood. The chain couples TRBV13 to TRBJ2-7; perhaps TRBD1 is the D gene, with 6 bases matching. This receptor has the CDR3 CASSLSRDIYEQYF. The nucleotides read TGTGCCAGCAGCTTGTCCCGGGACATTTACGAGCAGTACTTC.